This T cell receptor beta chain stems from a study of lymphopenia after photon versus proton radiotherapy (dated by TCRdb to between 2019 and 2020). Study-level background: The study compared the immunological effects of photon versus proton radiation therapy in patients with gastrointestinal tumors who developed high-grade lymphopenia. The cohort included some 20 patients with gastrointestinal tumors who developed lymphopenia after receiving either photon or proton therapy. The goal of the study was to describe how the two radiation modalities differ in their effects on the immune system. Study-wide findings and limitations: During treatment, patients who received photon therapy lost naive T cells and TCR diversity and gained effector/memory populations, whereas patients who received proton therapy remained relatively stable. The survival association was assessed only in patients who died, and the authors presented better survival with proton therapy as a possibility rather than a demonstrated result. After the lymphocyte count nadir, photon-treated repertoires showed oligoclonal expansion, especially of CD8+ Temra cells, which drove the drop in diversity. Across the cohort, among patients who died, a greater drop in TCR diversity after the nadir was inversely correlated with overall survival time.

CDR1 MNHEY and CDR2 SVGAGI were looked up in the germline V gene. The CDR3 goes from the cysteine to the phenylalanine over 12 residues. Only the CDR3 portion is preserved as DNA: 36 bases, with reading frame beginning at the first base. Compared with germline, V lacks 5 bases and J lacks 10 bases; bases without a gene match: 5. Libraries were built with the immunoSEQ multiplex PCR assay. Alongside multiparametric flow cytometry, deep sequencing of rearranged TCR beta loci was used to profile the T cell repertoires. TCRdb limited this immuneACCESS table to in-frame rearrangements with V and J called. A share of clones is missing; checked studies link under half to unresolved V genes, and the rest is unexplained. The sample profile shows around 42,000 clones; approximately 85% of them were found once. The ten biggest clones cover around 2.2% of the sample. This clone appeared once. Its antigen is not yet known. Per-base qualities were not stored, and no clone one base away is much larger.

Source: peripheral blood, taken from a patient treated with photon-based radiotherapy. This receptor was obtained from a man aged 35-49 years with gastric cancer. In this chain, TRBV6-5 is recombined with TRBJ2-1; 7 nucleotides in the junction match TRBD1. CDR3 loop: CASSTPTGEQFF. In nucleotide form, the sequence is TGTGCCAGCAGTACCCCGACAGGGGAGCAGTTCTTC.